These 5 T cell receptor beta chains were sequenced from one sample in a study of shared clonotypes between healthy human individuals (dated by TCRdb to between 2020 and 2021). The method was the immunoSEQ multiplex PCR assay. TCRdb carries this immuneACCESS record with in-frame sequences only. Its versions omit some clonotypes, under half of them owing to an unresolved V gene in the studies checked, with the rest unexplained. The sample contains about 680,000 clones, 73% of them found a single time. The top ten hold around 1.8% of the sample. The specimen was memory CD4+ T cells sorted from blood. This sample's cell subset or site label indicates: CD45RA-negative fraction. The receptor set was obtained from a woman aged 25 to 39 in good health.

J is TRBJ2-3 and V is TRBV7-2; D ambiguous. Trimming took off 5 bases at V and 5 bases at J, with 17 bases between the two ends. Germline CDR1 is SGHTA and CDR2 is FQGNSA. The CDR3 is made up of 15 amino acids. The CDR3 is CASSTRRKERDTQYF. CDR3 in DNA: TGTGCCAGCAGCACCCGGAGAAAAGAAAGAGATACGCAGTATTTT.

The V and J genes are TRBV2 and TRBJ2-3; perhaps TRBD1 as D (5 bases). Trimming left V 2 bases short and J 4 bases short, with 10 bases between. The CDR3 length is 14 residues. Germline values: CDR1 SNHLY, CDR2 FYNNEI. The CDR3 sequence is CASSELGPPDTQYF. As DNA, the CDR3 is TGTGCCAGCAGTGAATTGGGGCCACCAGATACGCAGTATTTT.

The rearrangement links TRBV5-5 to TRBJ1-2, with 10 bases matching TRBD1. Looked up from germline, CDR1 is SGHKS and CDR2 is YYEKEE (reference sequence). This CDR3 comprises 14 residues. V lost 4 bases, J lost 5 bases, and 5 bases stayed unmatched. CDR3 sequence: CASSAGTGAYGYTF. The CDR3 DNA reads as TGTGCCAGCAGCGCCGGGACAGGGGCTTATGGCTACACCTTC. Full variable domain (remainder filled in from reference TRBV5-5 and TRBJ1-2): DAGVTQSPTHLIKTRGQQVTLRCSPISGHKSVSWYQQVLGQGPQFIFQYYEKEERGRGNFPDRFSARQFPNYSSELNVNALLLGDSALYLCASSAGTGAYGYTFGSGTRLTVV.

The table lists this clone with a few counts. V usage is TRBV11-3 and J usage is TRBJ2-1; D perhaps matches TRBD2 (5 bases). CDR1 SGHNT and CDR2 YENEEA come from the germline V gene. V was shortened by 5 bases and J by 3 bases, with 11 bases between the two germline ends. CDR3 length: 14 amino acids. CDR3: CASSDGNSYNEQFF. In DNA, the CDR3 is TGTGCCAGCAGCGACGGGAATAGCTACAATGAGCAGTTCTTC.

The chain links TRBV5-1 to TRBJ1-1, with TRBD1 identical over 7 bases. The V and J ends lost 0 bases and 4 bases, in that order; junction bases with no gene match: 6. This CDR3 is 15 amino acids long. Germline values: CDR1 SGHRS, CDR2 YFSETQ. DNA of the CDR3: TGCGCCAGCAGCTTGGCCCCCGCAGGGGGCACTGAAGCTTTCTTT. Translated: CASSLAPAGGTEAFF.